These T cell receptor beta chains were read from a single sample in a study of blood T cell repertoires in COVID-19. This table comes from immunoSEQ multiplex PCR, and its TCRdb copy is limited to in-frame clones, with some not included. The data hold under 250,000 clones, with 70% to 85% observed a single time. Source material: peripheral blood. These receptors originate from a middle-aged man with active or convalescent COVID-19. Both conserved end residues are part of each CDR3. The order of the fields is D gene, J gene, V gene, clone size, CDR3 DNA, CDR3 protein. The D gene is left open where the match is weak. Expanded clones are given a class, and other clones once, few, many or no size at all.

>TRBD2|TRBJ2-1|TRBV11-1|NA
TGTGCCAGCAGCCGACCGGGACTAGCGGGGGGCAATGAGCAGTTCTTC
CASSRPGLAGGNEQFF
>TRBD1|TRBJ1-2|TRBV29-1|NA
TGCAGCGTTGATTCGAGACAGGGGGCGCGAGGCTACACCTTC
CSVDSRQGARGYTF
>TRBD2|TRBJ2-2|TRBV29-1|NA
TGCAGCGTTGAAGGGAGCGGGGAGCGGACCGGGGAGCTGTTTTTT
CSVEGSGERTGELFF
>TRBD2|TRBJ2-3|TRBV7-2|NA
TGTGCCAGCAGCTTAGGGCTAGCGGTCCCAGGTACGCAGTATTTT
CASSLGLAVPGTQYF
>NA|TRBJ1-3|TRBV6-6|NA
TGTGCCAGCAGTCCCCCGACGGGAAGAAACACCATATATTTT
CASSPPTGRNTIYF
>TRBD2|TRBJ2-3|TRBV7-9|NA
TGTGCCAGCAGCTCCGTAGCGGGAATCACAGATACGCAGTATTTT
CASSSVAGITDTQYF
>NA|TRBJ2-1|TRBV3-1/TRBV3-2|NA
TGTGCCAGCAGCCCCCTTCCCGTCTACAATGAGCAGTTCTTC
CASSPLPVYNEQFF
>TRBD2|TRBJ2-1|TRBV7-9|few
TGTGCCAGCAGCTGGACTAGCGGGAGCTATGAGCAGTTCTTC
CASSWTSGSYEQFF
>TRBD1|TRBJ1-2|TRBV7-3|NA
TGTGCCAGCAGCCCGACCGGGACAGGGGATGGTGGCTACACCTTC
CASSPTGTGDGGYTF
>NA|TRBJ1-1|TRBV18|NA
TGTGCCAGCTCACCACAGGGGCCCGATGAAGCTTTCTTT
CASSPQGPDEAFF
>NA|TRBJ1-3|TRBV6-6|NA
TGTGCCAGCAGACGGACAGCCTCTGGAAACACCATATATTTT
CASRRTASGNTIYF
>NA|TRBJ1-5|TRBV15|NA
TGTGCCACCAGCCGCGGGAGGCGGGACCAGCCCCAGCATTTT
CATSRGRRDQPQHF
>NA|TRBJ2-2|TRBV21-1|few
TGTGCCAGCAGCAACCTACTCGAGGACGGGGAGCTGTTTTTT
CASSNLLEDGELFF